This T cell receptor beta chain was observed in a study of T cell repertoires in cytomegalovirus infection. Study information: CMV infection plus the matching HLA type was flagged by public TCR beta signatures. Study-wide findings and caveats: Of the TCR beta families, the public ones yielded a cumulative frequency that identified carriers of CMV plus the relevant HLA. There were HLA-C-restricted CMV-specific TCR beta clonotypes dominating the ex vivo response.

V shed 0 bases and J 5 bases; nucleotides not matched to a gene: 2. Germline CDR1 is DFQATT and CDR2 is SNEGSKA (reference sequence). The CDR3 contains 14 residues. MiXCR, run by TCRdb on the reads, gives a single entry per CDR3 protein. Among about 460,000 distinct CDR3 sequences listed, 10% to 12% were seen once. This clonotype was counted at least ten times. No antigen is known for it. The specimen sequenced was PBMCs. The chain links TRBV20-1 to TRBJ2-1; 9 nucleotides align to TRBD2. This TCR came from a human donor in good health (CMV status not recorded). Some clones in this sample may be carry-over from other donors' samples. The CDR3 spells CSARDGGRDNEQFF. In nucleotides, the CDR3 is TGCAGTGCTAGAGATGGCGGGAGGGACAATGAGCAGTTCTTC.